A single sample is the source of the 4 T cell receptor beta chains below, sequenced in a study of CD8+CD57+ T cells in acquired aplastic anemia. Genomic DNA, serving as template, underwent TCR beta VDJ and CDR3 profiling. TCRdb called the reads again in MiXCR, with one record for every CDR3 protein. The sample lists about 160,000 distinct CDR3 sequences, about 45% occurring once. Those patients picked for sequencing had displayed CD8+CD57+ cell expansion on flow cytometry. Input material: sorted CD4+, CD8+, or CD8+CD57+ T cells (not recorded which) from PBMCs. These TCRs come from a human donor with aplastic anemia.

In this sample, this clonotype turned up many times. The rearrangement uses TRBV7-2 and TRBJ1-4; D unresolved. Trimming shortened V by 5 bases and J by 4 bases, and 8 bases separated the two germline ends. The CDR3 is 13 amino acids. Germline CDR1 and CDR2: SGHTA and FQGNSA. The CDR3 region has the DNA TGTGCCAGCAGCACAGACGGTAATGAAAAACTGTTTTTT. Its protein product is CASSTDGNEKLFF.

The sample holds many counts of this clonotype. This chain joins TRBV20-1 and TRBJ1-6; possible D gene TRBD1, 5 bases. V was trimmed by 3 bases and J by 5 bases, leaving 20 bases between them. In germline, CDR1 is DFQATT, CDR2 SNEGSKA (reference sequence). The CDR3 runs 17 residues. The CDR3 bases are TGCAGTGCTAGCGTAATAACCGGGACTCGGGATAATTCACCCCTCCACTTT. Translation: CSASVITGTRDNSPLHF.

This rearrangement joins TRBV5-5 to TRBJ2-5; TRBD2 matches 13 bases. The V gene's germline CDR1 is SGHKS and CDR2 YYEKEE (reference sequence). V gave up 0 bases and J gave up 5 bases; unmatched junction bases: 1. This CDR3 region has 15 residues. CDR3 DNA: TGTGCCAGCAGCTTGGGACTAGCGGGAGGTGAGACCCAGTACTTC. It yields the protein CASSLGLAGGETQYF.

This clonotype was seen a few times. The chain employs TRBV28 and TRBJ1-1; D unresolved. Germline lookup yields CDR1 MDHEN and CDR2 SYDVKM. The CDR3 contains 16 residues. Trimming took 3 bases from V and 4 from J, leaving 18 bases between them. This CDR3 reads CASSFLGPSRGTEAFF. DNA for the CDR3: TGTGCCAGCAGTTTTCTGGGCCCTTCTCGGGGCACTGAAGCTTTCTTT.